In this sample, the clone carrying this T cell receptor beta chain turned up once. Its antigen is not known. The record originates from a study of T cells in Graves' hyperthyroidism and ophthalmopathy. Study observations and caveats: Appearing also in blood were most of the thyroid clonotypes expanded above 0.001.

Losses at the gene ends were 2 bases for V and 3 bases for J; bases not matched to a gene: 9. The germline V gene encodes CDR1 MGHRA and CDR2 YSYEKL. The CDR3 spans 16 residues. An absence of ophthalmopathy progression within 18 months meant stable Graves' hyperthyroidism. Newly diagnosed patients aged 18 to 65 had hyperthyroidism of under 2 months' duration. The TCR beta CDR3 regions underwent amplification using RNA transcripts as the source. Using the HTBI primer set, a first-round RT-PCR was run on the TCR CDR3. TCRdb independently ran MiXCR on the multiplex PCR reads; one entry per CDR3 protein. The sample lists around 350,000 distinct CDR3 sequences, about 13% occurring once.

Sequencing was carried out using blood. The rearrangement links TRBV4-1 to TRBJ2-7; 8 positions agree with TRBD1. The TCR was taken from a woman under 30 with Graves' hyperthyroidism. CDR3 loop: CASSQPRDRRSYEQYF. CDR3 nucleotide sequence: TGCGCCAGCAGCCAACCCAGGGACAGGCGAAGCTACGAGCAGTACTTC.